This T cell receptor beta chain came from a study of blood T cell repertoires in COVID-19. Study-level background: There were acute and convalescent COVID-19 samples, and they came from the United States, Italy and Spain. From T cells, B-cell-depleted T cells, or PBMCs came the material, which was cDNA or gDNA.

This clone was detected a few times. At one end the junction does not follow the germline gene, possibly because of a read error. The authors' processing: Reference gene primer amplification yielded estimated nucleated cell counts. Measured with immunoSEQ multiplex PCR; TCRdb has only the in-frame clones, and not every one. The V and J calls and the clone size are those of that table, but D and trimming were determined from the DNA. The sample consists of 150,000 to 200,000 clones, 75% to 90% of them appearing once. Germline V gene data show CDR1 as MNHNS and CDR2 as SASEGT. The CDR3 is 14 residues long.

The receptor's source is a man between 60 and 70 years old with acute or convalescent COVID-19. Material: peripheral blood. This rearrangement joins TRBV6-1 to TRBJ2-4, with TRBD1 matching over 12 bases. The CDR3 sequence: CASSDGGQGATWNF. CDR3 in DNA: TGTGCCAGCAGTGATGGGGGACAGGGGGCTACTTGGAACTTC.